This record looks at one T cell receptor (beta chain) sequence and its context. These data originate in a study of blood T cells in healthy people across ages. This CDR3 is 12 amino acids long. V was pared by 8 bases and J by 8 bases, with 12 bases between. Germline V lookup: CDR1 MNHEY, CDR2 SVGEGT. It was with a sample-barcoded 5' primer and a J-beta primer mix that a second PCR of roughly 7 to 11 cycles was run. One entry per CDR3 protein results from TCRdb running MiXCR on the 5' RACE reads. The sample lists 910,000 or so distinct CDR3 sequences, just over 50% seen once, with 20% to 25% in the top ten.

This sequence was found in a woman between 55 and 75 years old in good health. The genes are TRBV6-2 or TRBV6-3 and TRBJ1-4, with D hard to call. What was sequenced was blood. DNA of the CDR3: TGTGCCAGCGCCCATTCGAAAGAAAAACTGTTTTTT. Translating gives CASAHSKEKLFF.